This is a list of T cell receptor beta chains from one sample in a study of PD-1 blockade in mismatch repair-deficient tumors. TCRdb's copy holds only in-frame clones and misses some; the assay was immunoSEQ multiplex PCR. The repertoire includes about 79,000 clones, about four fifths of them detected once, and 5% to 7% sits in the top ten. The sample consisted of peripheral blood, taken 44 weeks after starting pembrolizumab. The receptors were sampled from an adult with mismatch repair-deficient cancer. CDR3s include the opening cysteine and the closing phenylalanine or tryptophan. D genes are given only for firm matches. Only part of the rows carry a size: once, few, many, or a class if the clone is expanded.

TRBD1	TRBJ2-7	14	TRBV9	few	CASSVGQGDYEQYF	TGTGCCAGCAGCGTAGGGCAGGGGGATTACGAGCAGTACTTC
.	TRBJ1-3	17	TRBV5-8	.	CASSFTTGTTSGNTIYF	TGTGCCAGCAGCTTCACCACCGGGACAACTTCTGGAAACACCATATATTTT
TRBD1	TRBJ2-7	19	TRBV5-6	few	CASSLGVDRVSLTLYEQYF	TGTGCCAGCAGCTTGGGTGTGGACAGGGTTTCGTTAACCCTGTACGAGCAGTACTTC
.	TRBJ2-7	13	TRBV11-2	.	CASESRNSYEQYF	TGTGCCAGCGAAAGCAGGAATTCCTACGAGCAGTACTTC
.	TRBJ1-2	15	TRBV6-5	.	CASSYGAGLHYGYTF	TGTGCCAGCAGTTACGGGGCAGGTTTGCACTATGGCTACACCTTC
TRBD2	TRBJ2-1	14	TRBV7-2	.	CASSFLGTSSEQFF	TGTGCCAGCAGCTTTCTAGGGACTAGCAGTGAGCAGTTCTTC
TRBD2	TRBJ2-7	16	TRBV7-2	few	CASSPSGAGASYEQYF	TGTGCCAGCAGCCCCTCCGGAGCGGGAGCCTCCTACGAGCAGTACTTC
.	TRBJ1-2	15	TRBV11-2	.	CASSFAASADHGYTF	TGTGCCAGCAGCTTCGCAGCTTCAGCAGATCACGGCTACACCTTC
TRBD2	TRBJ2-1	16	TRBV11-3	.	CASSAHSGSTNNEQFF	TGTGCCAGCAGCGCACATAGCGGGAGTACTAACAATGAGCAGTTCTTC
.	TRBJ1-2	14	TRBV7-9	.	CASSLVTQGRGYTF	TGTGCCAGCAGCTTAGTTACACAGGGACGTGGCTACACCTTC
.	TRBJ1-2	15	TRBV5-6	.	CASSSKFTADYGYTF	TGTGCCAGCAGCTCAAAATTTACAGCTGACTATGGCTACACCTTC